These 7 T cell receptor beta chains originate from one sample sequenced in a study of T cell responses to AZD1222 COVID-19 vaccine. Repertoires were generated with immunoSEQ multiplex PCR, while TCRdb's copy carries only in-frame clones and drops some. The data contain under 150,000 clones, 88% of them singletons. The specimen was peripheral blood, collected 28 days after the second AZD1222 dose. The receptors originated from an adult who received the AZD1222 COVID-19 vaccine.

The rearrangement links TRBV10-3 to TRBJ1-1; weak D call: TRBD1 (5 bases). The length of the CDR3 is 18 residues. Between the trimmed V and J ends, which lost 2 bases and 1 base, there was a span of 20 bases. Looked up from germline, CDR1 is ENHRY and CDR2 is SYGVKD. CDR3 nucleotides: TGTGCCATCAGTGAGGGGTCAGGACAAATCAACCCGAACACTGAAGCTTTCTTT. Translating gives CAISEGSGQINPNTEAFF.

This rearrangement joins TRBV4-1 to TRBJ2-7, with D unresolved. The germline V gene encodes CDR1 MGHRA and CDR2 YSYEKL. V gave up 0 bases and J gave up 2 bases, with 14 bases separating them. The CDR3 loop spans 16 amino acids. In DNA, the CDR3 is TGCGCCAGCAGCCAAGAGTCGCGGCAGGTGACCTACGAGCAGTACTTC. It is translated as CASSQESRQVTYEQYF.

This rearrangement joins TRBV18 to TRBJ2-5; D is undetermined. Between the trimmed V and J ends, which lost 3 bases and 5 bases, there was a span of 10 bases. The CDR3 is made up of 13 amino acids. CDR1 and CDR2 (germline): KGHSH, LQKENI. CDR3 residues: CASSPGVRETQYF. The CDR3 nucleotides are TGTGCCAGCTCACCTGGGGTTAGGGAGACCCAGTACTTC.

The chain has TRBV19 and TRBJ2-7; no reliable D call. The CDR3 runs 11 residues. The germline V gene encodes CDR1 LNHDA and CDR2 SQIVND (reference sequence). V was shortened by 4 bases and J by 2 bases, with 3 bases between the two germline ends. The CDR3 spells CASSTPYEQYF. The CDR3 region has the DNA TGTGCCAGTAGTACCCCCTACGAGCAGTACTTC.

The chain joins TRBV5-4 to TRBJ1-2; 9 bases fit TRBD1. The CDR3 extends over 15 amino acids. Losses at the gene ends were 1 base for V and 2 bases for J; bases not matched to a gene: 3. Germline V gene lookup returns CDR1 SGHNT and CDR2 YYREEE (reference sequence). CDR3 bases: TGTGCCAGCAGCTTGCCCGGGACAGGGAACTATGGCTACACCTTC. Protein product: CASSLPGTGNYGYTF.

This chain connects TRBV28 to TRBJ1-1; D perhaps matches TRBD1 (6 bases). V was pared by 5 bases and J by 0 bases, with 16 bases between. Germline CDR1 and CDR2: MDHEN and SYDVKM. CDR3 length: 16 residues. CDR3: CASSPLLTGLNTEAFF. As DNA, the CDR3 is TGTGCCAGCAGTCCACTATTGACAGGATTGAACACTGAAGCTTTCTTT.

V is TRBV5-1 and J is TRBJ1-1, with unresolved D. V dropped 0 bases and J dropped 4 bases, with 10 bases sitting between them. The CDR3 has 14 residues. Germline V CDR1 and CDR2: SGHRS, YFSETQ. Here the CDR3 DNA reads TGCGCCAGCAGCTTGGCCGAGCCTTTCACTGAAGCTTTCTTT. This encodes CASSLAEPFTEAFF.